The 19 T cell receptor beta chains below come from one sample, sequenced in a study of tumor and adjacent non-tumor tissue in lung cancer. The library came from three nested PCR rounds adapted from ARM-PCR protocols. MiXCR, run by TCRdb on the multiplex PCR reads, gives a single entry per CDR3 protein. The table includes under 250,000 distinct CDR3 sequences, 71% detected once. RNA was extracted from bulk tissue without any cell sorting. The sample was lung tumor tissue. The source is a man aged 60 to 75 with non-small cell lung cancer.

With respect to this clonotype: A much bigger clone sits one base away, suggesting this may be a read error. The rearrangement joins TRBV20-1 to TRBJ1-4; TRBD1 might be the D (5 bases). The CDR3 has 14 residues. Germline V lookup: CDR1 DFQATT, CDR2 SNEGSKA (reference sequence). DNA of the CDR3: TGCAGTGCCAAGGGCGGGGCGGAAAGTGAAAGACTGTTTTTT. Protein: CSAKGGAESERLFF.

V gene TRBV20-1 combines with J gene TRBJ1-6; tentatively, D is TRBD1 (6 bases). V lost 0 bases and J 9 bases, leaving 18 bases between the germline ends. Per germline, CDR1 DFQATT and CDR2 SNEGSKA (reference sequence). This CDR3 has 16 amino acids. CDR3 loop: CSARDLVTGTVSPLHF. As DNA, the CDR3 is TGCAGTGCTAGAGATCTGGTCACAGGGACGGTTTCACCCCTCCACTTT.

This sequence joins TRBV4-2 and TRBJ2-6, with TRBD1 identical over 12 bases. Trimming at V came to 1 base and at J to 8 bases, leaving 9 bases not matched to a gene. This CDR3 is built from 18 residues. Germline V gene lookup returns CDR1 LGHNA and CDR2 YNFKEQ. CDR3 sequence: CASSQAGQGATGTNVLTF. CDR3 DNA: TGTGCCAGCAGCCAAGCGGGACAGGGGGCTACAGGGACCAACGTCCTGACTTTC.

This clonotype was counted many times. V and J are TRBV12-5 and TRBJ1-1; 7 bases agree with TRBD1. Trimming took 1 base from V and 1 from J; bases not matched to a gene: 6. This CDR3 region has 16 residues. From germline, CDR1 is LGHNT and CDR2 FRNRAP. CDR3 sequence: CASGLDEGAANTEAFF. The CDR3, as DNA: TGTGCTAGTGGTTTGGACGAGGGGGCGGCGAACACTGAAGCTTTCTTT. Variable domain in full (rest from reference TRBV12-5 and TRBJ1-1): DARVTQTPRHKVTEMGQEVTMRCQPILGHNTVFWYRQTMMQGLELLAYFRNRAPLDDSGMPKDRFSAEMPDATLATLKIQPSEPRDSAVYFCASGLDEGAANTEAFFGQGTRLTVV.

On this clonotype: A single base separates this from a much larger clone, so it may be a read error. V is TRBV11-2 and J is TRBJ2-3; unclear D gene. V lost 6 bases to trimming and J lost 2 bases, with 9 bases between them. CDR3 length equals 13 residues. CDR1 is SGHAT and CDR2 is FQNNGV in the germline V gene. This CDR3 is CASRLRHTDTQYF. The CDR3 DNA reads as TGTGCCAGCAGATTAAGGCACACAGATACGCAGTATTTT. Supplemented by reference TRBV11-2 and TRBJ2-3, the full variable domain reads EAGVAQSPRYKIIEKRQSVAFWCNPISGHATLYWYQQILGQGPKLLIQFQNNGVVDDSQLPKDRFSAERLKGVDSTLKIQPAKLEDSAVYLCASRLRHTDTQYFGPGTRLTVL.

With respect to this clonotype: A much larger clone sits a single nucleotide away, making a read error possible. DNA of the CDR3: TGCAGTGCTAGAGTTGGGCGGGGCAGGGAAGAAAGGAACCTGTTTTTT. Translated: CSARVGRGREERNLFF. J is TRBJ1-4 and V is TRBV20-1; D may be TRBD1 (5 bases). The germline gives CDR1 DFQATT, CDR2 SNEGSKA (reference sequence). This CDR3 spans 16 amino acids. The germline V and J ends were trimmed by 1 base and 14 bases, with 26 bases remaining between them.

This clonotype was found once. One end of the junction fails to match germline, which may point to a read error. The chain carries TRBV5-4 and TRBJ2-3, with 7 nucleotides matching TRBD2. Germline V gives CDR1 SGHNT, CDR2 YYREEE (reference sequence). The CDR3 totals 17 residues. As DNA, the CDR3 is TGTGCCAGCAGCTTGGTGCCGGGACTAATTGGCACAGACACGCAGTATTTT. The encoded protein is CASSLVPGLIGTDTQYF. Drawing the rest from reference TRBV5-4 and TRBJ2-3, the complete variable domain is ETGVTQSPTHLIKTRGQQVTLRCSSQSGHNTVSWYQQALGQGPQFIFQYYREEENGRGNFPPRFSGLQFPNYSSELNVNALELDDSALYLCASSLVPGLIGTDTQYFGPGTRLTVL.

Turning to this clonotype: This sequence may be a read error, since a much larger clone differs from it by one base. The chain is built from TRBV5-5 and TRBJ2-7; D may be TRBD1 (6 bases). Per germline, CDR1 SGHKS and CDR2 YYEKEE (reference sequence). The CDR3 extends over 14 amino acids. The CDR3 region is CANSLARTVYEQYF. CDR3 DNA sequence: TGTGCCAACAGCTTGGCCCGGACAGTCTACGAGCAGTACTTC.

The J gene is TRBJ1-1, the V gene TRBV11-2; no firm D call. CDR1 is SGHAT, CDR2 FQNNGV, per germline. This CDR3 is 13 amino acids long. Trimming left V 6 bases short and J 3 bases short, with 11 bases between. CDR3 bases: TGTGCCAGCAGTTCCGTCCCAGACACTGAAGCTTTCTTT. This translates into CASSSVPDTEAFF. Full variable domain (rest looked up from reference TRBV11-2 and TRBJ1-1): EAGVAQSPRYKIIEKRQSVAFWCNPISGHATLYWYQQILGQGPKLLIQFQNNGVVDDSQLPKDRFSAERLKGVDSTLKIQPAKLEDSAVYLCASSSVPDTEAFFGQGTRLTVV.

For this clonotype: The junction departs from the called germline gene at one end, perhaps through a read error. V usage is TRBV7-9 and J usage is TRBJ1-1, with 8 bases aligning to TRBD1. Germline CDR1 is SEHNR and CDR2 is FQNEAQ (reference sequence). The CDR3 contains 15 residues. In DNA form, the CDR3 reads TGTACCAGCAGCTCCCGGACAGGGCGGATCACTGAAGCTTTCTTT. It yields the protein CTSSSRTGRITEAFF.

The gene calls are TRBV4-1 and TRBJ2-3; 11 nucleotides line up with TRBD2. Germline V lookup: CDR1 MGHRA, CDR2 YSYEKL. The length of the CDR3 is 16 residues. Trimming at V came to 1 base and at J to 3 bases, leaving 3 bases not matched to a gene. The CDR3: CASSQGASGRTDTQYF. In DNA, the CDR3 is TGCGCCAGCAGCCAAGGGGCTAGCGGGAGGACAGATACGCAGTATTTT.

Turning to this clonotype: One end of the junction is discordant with germline, which a read error may explain. The chain employs TRBV20-1 and TRBJ2-1; perhaps TRBD1 as D (6 bases). CDR1 is DFQATT, CDR2 SNEGSKA, per germline (reference sequence). This CDR3 has 14 residues. CDR3 in amino acids: CSVRDVQGKNEQFF. Here the CDR3 DNA reads TGCAGTGTTAGAGATGTCCAGGGGAAGAATGAGCAGTTCTTC.

Comment on this clonotype: The germline gene is not matched at one end of the junction; a read error may be the cause. The V and J genes are TRBV6-5 and TRBJ1-1; D unclear. The CDR3 spans 14 residues. Germline values: CDR1 MNHEY, CDR2 SVGAGI. This CDR3 is CASSYSQANTESFF. The DNA of the CDR3 is TGTGCCAGCAGTTACTCGCAGGCTAACACTGAATCTTTCTTT.

Worth noting for this clonotype: Likely a read error: the CDR3 ends without its conserved phenylalanine or tryptophan. It is unclear where the CDR3 begins or ends on the DNA, so no DNA is shown, and the CDR3 is as TCRdb lists it. The chain uses TRBV11-2 and TRBJ2-5; the table's D call, TRBD2, has no DNA check behind it. Germline-derived CDR1 and CDR2 are SGHAT and FQNNGV. Ends included, the CDR3 has 13 residues. The CDR3 protein is CASSSSGEETQYL.

On this clonotype: The junction shows a germline mismatch at one end, possibly a read error. V and J are TRBV6-6 and TRBJ2-5; 11 bases are shared with TRBD1. Germline assignment: CDR1 MNHNY and CDR2 SVGAGI (reference sequence). The CDR3 runs to 14 residues. The CDR3 sequence is CASQRDRGLETQHF. In nucleotides, the CDR3 is TGTGCCAGCCAACGGGACAGGGGGTTAGAGACCCAGCACTTC.

The chain joins TRBV5-5 to TRBJ1-4, with D perhaps TRBD1 (6 bases). The ends were cut back, 1 base at V and 5 bases at J, with 9 bases in the middle. The CDR3 has 14 amino acids. Germline loops: CDR1 SGHKS, CDR2 YYEKEE (reference sequence). The CDR3 is CASSLRTENEKLFF. In DNA form, the CDR3 reads TGTGCCAGCAGCTTGAGGACAGAAAATGAAAAACTGTTTTTT.

Regarding this clonotype: This may stem from a read error, because a much larger clone lies one nucleotide away. The chain combines TRBV29-1 with TRBJ2-7; 13 bases fit TRBD2. J gave up 5 bases and V 8 bases, and 6 bases lay outside the gene matches. The CDR3 loop spans 13 amino acids. The germline gives CDR1 SQVTM, CDR2 ANQGSEA. CDR3 residues: CSIRLAGGDEQYF. The CDR3, as DNA: TGCAGCATCCGACTAGCGGGAGGTGACGAGCAGTACTTC.

This clonotype was observed a single time. This could be a read error, since a much larger clone is one nucleotide away. The V gene is TRBV2, the J gene TRBJ1-5; 7 bases are a match to TRBD1. Germline V gene lookup returns CDR1 SNHLY and CDR2 FYNNEI. This CDR3 contains 16 residues. The CDR3 reads CACRGDGGRDNQPQHF. CDR3 DNA sequence: TGTGCCTGCAGGGGGGACGGGGGAAGGGACAATCAGCCCCAGCATTTT.

Points on this clonotype: One junction end disagrees with the germline gene, perhaps due to a read error. This chain links TRBV6-1 with TRBJ1-1; 10 bases match TRBD1. CDR3 length: 15 residues. Germline CDR1 and CDR2: MNHNS and SASEGT. The CDR3 nucleotides are TGTGCCAGCATTCTTAACCTGACAGGGGGCACTGAAACTTTCTTT. Translating gives CASILNLTGGTETFF.